A selection of T cell receptor beta chains follows, all from one sample in a study of blood T cell repertoires in COVID-19. The method was immunoSEQ multiplex PCR; TCRdb's version includes in-frame clones alone and lacks a portion of them. This sample has under 20,000 clones, with about 92% found just once. Sequencing input: peripheral blood. Source of these receptors: a woman between 45 and 60 years old with active COVID-19. Both conserved end residues are part of each CDR3. The D gene is left open where the match is weak. Size is stated for part of the rows, as once, few or many counts, or as a class when the clone is expanded.

V gene: TRBV11-2; J gene: TRBJ2-1; D gene: TRBD2; clone size: -; CDR3 protein: CASSLGLIQGLADNEQFF; CDR3 DNA: TGTGCCAGCAGCTTGGGGTTAATTCAAGGACTAGCGGACAATGAGCAGTTCTTC
V gene: TRBV19; J gene: TRBJ2-1; D gene: TRBD2; clone size: -; CDR3 protein: CASSIGRLAGEGLNEQFF; CDR3 DNA: TGTGCCAGTAGTATAGGGCGACTAGCGGGAGAGGGGCTCAATGAGCAGTTCTTC
V gene: TRBV5-5; J gene: TRBJ2-5; D gene: -; clone size: once; CDR3 protein: CASSLVASRSQETQYF; CDR3 DNA: TGTGCCAGCAGCTTGGTGGCTAGCAGATCCCAAGAGACCCAGTACTTC
V gene: TRBV5-4; J gene: TRBJ1-2; D gene: TRBD1; clone size: -; CDR3 protein: CASSRPGTEYGYTF; CDR3 DNA: TGTGCCAGCAGCCGTCCCGGGACAGAGTATGGCTACACCTTC
V gene: TRBV4-2; J gene: TRBJ2-3; D gene: TRBD2; clone size: -; CDR3 protein: CASSQDWLAGGPGTQYF; CDR3 DNA: TGTGCCAGCAGCCAAGATTGGCTAGCGGGAGGCCCGGGTACGCAGTATTTT
V gene: TRBV2; J gene: TRBJ2-5; D gene: TRBD1; clone size: once; CDR3 protein: CASSGTEQETQYF; CDR3 DNA: TGTGCCAGCTCCGGGACAGAGCAAGAGACCCAGTACTTC
V gene: TRBV20-1; J gene: TRBJ2-1; D gene: -; clone size: -; CDR3 protein: CSASVSGDDEQFF; CDR3 DNA: TGCAGTGCTAGTGTTTCGGGGGACGATGAGCAGTTCTTC
V gene: TRBV9; J gene: TRBJ1-1; D gene: -; clone size: once; CDR3 protein: CASSEKGTLNTEAFF; CDR3 DNA: TGTGCCAGCAGCGAGAAGGGGACTTTGAACACTGAAGCTTTCTTT
V gene: TRBV30; J gene: TRBJ1-1; D gene: -; clone size: -; CDR3 protein: CACSSPPITEAFF; CDR3 DNA: TGTGCCTGTAGCTCGCCGCCCATCACTGAAGCTTTCTTT
V gene: TRBV11-2; J gene: TRBJ2-1; D gene: -; clone size: -; CDR3 protein: CASSLFRGSYNEQFF; CDR3 DNA: TGTGCCAGCAGCTTATTTCGCGGCTCCTACAATGAGCAGTTCTTC
V gene: TRBV7-2; J gene: TRBJ2-7; D gene: TRBD2; clone size: -; CDR3 protein: CASSSRTSGRVYEQYF; CDR3 DNA: TGTGCCAGCAGCTCCCGGACTAGCGGGAGAGTTTACGAGCAGTACTTC
V gene: TRBV19; J gene: TRBJ2-1; D gene: TRBD1; clone size: -; CDR3 protein: CASSIEGTEPHNEQFF; CDR3 DNA: TGTGCCAGTAGTATAGAGGGGACAGAGCCGCACAATGAGCAGTTCTTC
V gene: TRBV28; J gene: TRBJ2-1; D gene: TRBD2; clone size: -; CDR3 protein: CASSPTSGRAIEQFF; CDR3 DNA: TGTGCCAGCAGCCCAACTAGCGGGAGGGCGATTGAGCAGTTCTTC
V gene: TRBV24-1; J gene: TRBJ1-5; D gene: -; clone size: -; CDR3 protein: CATSDRSNQPQHF; CDR3 DNA: TGTGCCACCAGTGATCGGAGCAATCAGCCCCAGCATTTT
V gene: TRBV11-2; J gene: TRBJ2-1; D gene: -; clone size: -; CDR3 protein: CASSLAGSYNEQFF; CDR3 DNA: TGTGCCAGCAGCTTAGCGGGATCCTACAATGAGCAGTTCTTC
V gene: TRBV5-8; J gene: TRBJ1-2; D gene: TRBD1; clone size: -; CDR3 protein: CASSMTGAQANYGYTF; CDR3 DNA: TGTGCCAGCAGCATGACAGGGGCGCAAGCTAACTATGGCTACACCTTC
V gene: TRBV18; J gene: TRBJ1-2; D gene: TRBD1; clone size: -; CDR3 protein: CASSPRQGAYGYTF; CDR3 DNA: TGTGCCAGCTCCCCGCGGCAGGGGGCGTATGGCTACACCTTC
V gene: TRBV5-4; J gene: TRBJ2-3; D gene: TRBD1; clone size: -; CDR3 protein: CASSPEGAQSTDTQYF; CDR3 DNA: TGTGCCAGCAGCCCCGAGGGGGCCCAAAGCACAGATACGCAGTATTTT
V gene: TRBV27; J gene: TRBJ1-2; D gene: TRBD1; clone size: -; CDR3 protein: CASSFNRGRGGYTF; CDR3 DNA: TGTGCCAGCAGTTTTAACAGGGGGCGCGGAGGCTACACCTTC
V gene: TRBV2; J gene: TRBJ2-1; D gene: -; clone size: -; CDR3 protein: CASSGSLNEQFF; CDR3 DNA: TGTGCCAGCTCCGGGAGTTTGAATGAGCAGTTCTTC
V gene: TRBV3-1/TRBV3-2; J gene: TRBJ2-2; D gene: -; clone size: -; CDR3 protein: CASTRGLLNTGELFF; CDR3 DNA: TGTGCCAGCACCCGGGGACTTTTGAACACCGGGGAGCTGTTTTTT
V gene: TRBV10-2; J gene: TRBJ2-3; D gene: TRBD2; clone size: -; CDR3 protein: CASSESTSGSGADTQYF; CDR3 DNA: TGCGCCAGCAGTGAGTCGACTAGCGGGAGTGGCGCAGATACGCAGTATTTT
V gene: TRBV10-2; J gene: TRBJ2-7; D gene: TRBD1; clone size: -; CDR3 protein: CASTRDRESYEQYF; CDR3 DNA: TGCGCCAGCACCCGGGACAGGGAGTCCTACGAGCAGTACTTC
V gene: TRBV5-1; J gene: TRBJ2-7; D gene: -; clone size: -; CDR3 protein: CASSLGTAGDEQYF; CDR3 DNA: TGCGCCAGCAGCTTGGGGACAGCCGGGGACGAGCAGTACTTC
V gene: TRBV27; J gene: TRBJ1-5; D gene: -; clone size: -; CDR3 protein: CASSLQRDQPQHF; CDR3 DNA: TGTGCCAGCAGTTTACAGCGGGATCAGCCCCAGCATTTT
V gene: TRBV21-1; J gene: TRBJ1-2; D gene: -; clone size: -; CDR3 protein: CASSKCGQNYSYTF; CDR3 DNA: TGTGCCAGCAGCAAATGCGGACAGAACTATAGCTACACCTTC
V gene: TRBV4-1; J gene: TRBJ2-1; D gene: TRBD1; clone size: -; CDR3 protein: CASSHKQGADDNEQFF; CDR3 DNA: TGCGCCAGCAGCCATAAACAGGGGGCGGATGACAATGAGCAGTTCTTC
V gene: TRBV7-9; J gene: TRBJ1-1; D gene: TRBD1; clone size: -; CDR3 protein: CASSLDRGTEAFF; CDR3 DNA: TGTGCCAGCAGCTTAGACAGGGGAACTGAAGCTTTCTTT
V gene: TRBV12-3/TRBV12-4; J gene: TRBJ1-4; D gene: -; clone size: -; CDR3 protein: CASSLPSEKLFF; CDR3 DNA: TGTGCCAGCAGTTTACCGAGTGAAAAACTGTTTTTT
V gene: TRBV2; J gene: TRBJ2-2; D gene: TRBD2; clone size: -; CDR3 protein: CASSRGLAGTGELFF; CDR3 DNA: TGTGCCAGCAGTAGGGGACTAGCGGGGACCGGGGAGCTGTTTTTT
V gene: TRBV14; J gene: TRBJ1-2; D gene: TRBD1; clone size: -; CDR3 protein: CASSRTGSYGYTF; CDR3 DNA: TGTGCCAGCAGCCGGACAGGCTCGTATGGCTACACCTTC
V gene: TRBV28; J gene: TRBJ1-3; D gene: -; clone size: -; CDR3 protein: CASSLGLSSGNTIYF; CDR3 DNA: TGTGCCAGCAGCCTAGGATTGAGCTCTGGAAACACCATATATTTT
V gene: TRBV27; J gene: TRBJ2-7; D gene: TRBD1; clone size: -; CDR3 protein: CASSFGQGAEEQYF; CDR3 DNA: TGTGCCAGCAGTTTTGGGCAGGGGGCGGAGGAGCAGTACTTC
V gene: TRBV4-2; J gene: TRBJ2-7; D gene: TRBD1; clone size: -; CDR3 protein: CASSQDVGRGSYEQYF; CDR3 DNA: TGTGCCAGCAGCCAAGATGTCGGCAGGGGGTCCTACGAGCAGTACTTC
V gene: TRBV3-1/TRBV3-2; J gene: TRBJ1-5; D gene: -; clone size: once; CDR3 protein: CASSQDRTQPQHF; CDR3 DNA: TGTGCCAGCAGCCAAGATAGAACTCAGCCCCAGCATTTT
V gene: TRBV7-2; J gene: TRBJ2-1; D gene: -; clone size: -; CDR3 protein: CASSLESGFVHEQFF; CDR3 DNA: TGTGCCAGCAGCTTAGAATCGGGATTCGTCCATGAGCAGTTCTTC
V gene: TRBV7-9; J gene: TRBJ1-5; D gene: -; clone size: few; CDR3 protein: CASSLGGHQPQHF; CDR3 DNA: TGTGCCAGCAGCTTAGGGGGGCATCAGCCCCAGCATTTT
V gene: TRBV21-1; J gene: TRBJ2-1; D gene: -; clone size: -; CDR3 protein: CASSARRKGEASSEQFF; CDR3 DNA: TGTGCCAGCAGCGCTAGAAGAAAGGGAGAGGCTTCCTCCGAGCAGTTCTTC
V gene: TRBV9; J gene: TRBJ2-3; D gene: -; clone size: -; CDR3 protein: CASSPRNADTQYF; CDR3 DNA: TGTGCCAGCAGCCCCAGAAACGCAGATACGCAGTATTTT
V gene: TRBV6-5; J gene: TRBJ1-1; D gene: TRBD1; clone size: -; CDR3 protein: CASVRQGNTEAFF; CDR3 DNA: TGTGCCAGCGTTAGACAGGGGAACACTGAAGCTTTCTTT
V gene: TRBV28; J gene: TRBJ1-2; D gene: -; clone size: -; CDR3 protein: CASSLLRRGYTF; CDR3 DNA: TGTGCCAGCAGTTTATTGCGGAGAGGCTACACCTTC
V gene: TRBV19; J gene: TRBJ1-5; D gene: -; clone size: few; CDR3 protein: CASSGEGAYQPQHF; CDR3 DNA: TGTGCCAGTAGCGGTGAGGGAGCGTATCAGCCCCAGCATTTT
V gene: TRBV6-6; J gene: TRBJ1-1; D gene: TRBD1; clone size: -; CDR3 protein: CASSYPGQGTEAFF; CDR3 DNA: TGTGCCAGCAGTTACCCCGGACAGGGGACTGAAGCTTTCTTT